The T cell receptor (beta chain) under discussion was sequenced for a study of cytotoxic CD8 clonotypes in ibrutinib-treated CLL. TCRdb's table, derived via immunoSEQ multiplex PCR, lists solely in-frame clones and lacks some. The table has about 76,000 clones, approximately 87% seen once; the top ten hold about 38%. Study-level findings and limits: Clonality was elevated at ibrutinib response and had returned toward baseline at progression.

In the case of this clone: The antigen remains undetermined.

Germline CDR1 reads SGHVS; CDR2 reads FNYEAQ. There are 15 residues in the CDR3. Trimming cost V 3 bases and J 1 base; bases outside gene matches: 4. The V and J genes are TRBV7-6 and TRBJ2-3, with 7 bases lining up with TRBD2. The starting material was PBMCs, obtained after 24 months of ibrutinib treatment. The receptor comes from a human donor with chronic lymphocytic leukemia. This CDR3 is CASSFSAGGTDTQYF. For the CDR3, the DNA is TGTGCCAGCAGCTTCTCTGCGGGAGGCACAGATACGCAGTATTTT.